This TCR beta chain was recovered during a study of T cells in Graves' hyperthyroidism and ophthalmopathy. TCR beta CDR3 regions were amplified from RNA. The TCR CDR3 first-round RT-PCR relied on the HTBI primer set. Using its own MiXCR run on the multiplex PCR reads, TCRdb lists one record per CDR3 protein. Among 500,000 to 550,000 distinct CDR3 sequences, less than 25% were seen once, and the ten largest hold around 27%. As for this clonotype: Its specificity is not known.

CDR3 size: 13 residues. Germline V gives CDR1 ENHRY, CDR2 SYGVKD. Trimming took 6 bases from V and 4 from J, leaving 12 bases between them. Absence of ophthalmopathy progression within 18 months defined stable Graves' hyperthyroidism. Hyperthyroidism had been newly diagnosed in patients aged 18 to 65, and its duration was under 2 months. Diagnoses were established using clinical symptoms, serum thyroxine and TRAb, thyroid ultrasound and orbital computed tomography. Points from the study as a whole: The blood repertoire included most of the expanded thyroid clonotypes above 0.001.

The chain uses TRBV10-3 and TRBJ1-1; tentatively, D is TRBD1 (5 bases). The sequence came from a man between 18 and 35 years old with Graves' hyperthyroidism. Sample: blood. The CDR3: CAIRPGYGTEAFF. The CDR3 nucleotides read TGTGCCATCAGGCCAGGGTACGGCACTGAAGCTTTCTTT.